These T cell receptor beta chains were read from a single sample in a study of cytomegalovirus exposure and HLA in healthy donors. Measured with immunoSEQ multiplex PCR; TCRdb has only the in-frame clones, and not every one. The profile covers 150,000 to 200,000 clones, with roughly 79% appearing a single time and over 0.95% taken by the ten largest. The sample taken for sequencing was PBMCs. These receptor sequences come from a woman aged 40 to 50 in good health and CMV-seronegative. The CDR3 runs from the conserved cysteine through the conserved F or W. D genes are given only for firm matches. The size of a clone is reported for some rows only, either as once, few or many, or as a class for expanded clones.

j_call v_call d_call clone_size cdr3_aa cdr3_nt
TRBJ1-5 TRBV19 TRBD1 NA CASSTRGQESPQHF TGTGCCAGTAGTACCAGGGGGCAGGAGTCGCCCCAGCATTTT
TRBJ2-7 TRBV19 TRBD1 NA CASRTTGAPSYEQYF TGTGCCAGCAGAACTACAGGGGCCCCCTCCTACGAGCAGTACTTC
TRBJ1-3 TRBV6-5 NA NA CASSLMEGYGNTIYF TGTGCCAGCAGTTTGATGGAGGGTTATGGAAACACCATATATTTT
TRBJ1-1 TRBV5-1 NA NA CASSLERGGRRVNTEAFF TGCGCCAGCAGCTTGGAAAGGGGGGGACGGCGTGTGAACACTGAAGCTTTCTTT
TRBJ2-5 TRBV11-2 TRBD2 NA CASSSGGWLADKETQYF TGTGCCAGCAGCTCGGGCGGCTGGCTAGCGGATAAAGAGACCCAGTACTTC
TRBJ2-3 TRBV5-1 NA NA CASSSVGSRTDTQYF TGCGCCAGCAGCTCGGTGGGGAGCCGCACAGATACGCAGTATTTT
TRBJ2-7 TRBV30 TRBD2 NA CAWRSSGVYEQYF TGTGCCTGGAGGTCCAGCGGGGTCTACGAGCAGTACTTC
TRBJ1-5 TRBV2 NA NA CASRDTDQPQHF TGTGCCAGCCGGGACACCGATCAGCCCCAGCATTTT
TRBJ2-1 TRBV5-4 NA NA CASSLGGNAYNEQFF TGTGCCAGCAGCTTGGGCGGGAACGCCTACAATGAGCAGTTCTTC
TRBJ1-2 TRBV5-1 TRBD1 NA CASSPSRQGGGYTF TGCGCCAGCAGCCCTTCCAGACAGGGAGGTGGCTACACCTTC
TRBJ2-1 TRBV6-7 NA NA CASSLSGSPEREQFF TGTGCCAGCAGCCTTTCCGGATCCCCAGAGCGTGAGCAGTTCTTC
TRBJ2-7 TRBV10-3 TRBD1 NA CAISESSGQGVYEQYF TGTGCCATCAGTGAGTCCTCGGGACAGGGGGTCTACGAGCAGTACTTC
TRBJ2-5 TRBV9 TRBD1 NA CASSANPGQGETQYF TGTGCCAGCAGCGCTAACCCGGGACAGGGGGAGACCCAGTACTTC
TRBJ2-1 TRBV2 NA NA CASSELLATEQFF TGTGCCAGCAGTGAACTGCTAGCCACTGAGCAGTTCTTC
TRBJ1-2 TRBV27 NA NA CASSSQGHGYTF TGTGCCAGCAGCTCACAGGGTCACGGCTACACCTTC
TRBJ2-1 TRBV6-5 TRBD2 NA CATRLAGAYNEQFF TGTGCCACGAGACTAGCGGGCGCCTACAATGAGCAGTTCTTC
TRBJ1-4 TRBV6-1 TRBD1 NA CASSSEQGAYEKLFF TGTGCCAGCAGTTCCGAACAGGGGGCATATGAAAAACTGTTTTTT
TRBJ2-1 TRBV9 TRBD2 NA CASSITSDHYNEQFF TGTGCCAGCAGCATTACTAGCGATCACTACAATGAGCAGTTCTTC
TRBJ2-3 TRBV9 NA NA CASSVDQSTDTQYF TGTGCCAGCAGCGTAGACCAGTCCACAGATACGCAGTATTTT
TRBJ2-7 TRBV7-8 NA NA CASSLVKHEQYF TGTGCCAGCAGCTTAGTCAAGCACGAGCAGTACTTC
TRBJ2-2 TRBV11-3 NA NA CASSFRTGELFF TGTGCCAGCAGCTTCCGCACCGGGGAGCTGTTTTTT
TRBJ2-7 TRBV7-9 NA NA CASRTGPYEQYF TGTGCCAGCAGAACAGGGCCTTACGAGCAGTACTTC
TRBJ2-7 TRBV5-4 TRBD2 NA CASSGGLGGSGRIYEQYF TGTGCCAGCAGCGGGGGCCTCGGAGGGAGCGGGAGAATATACGAGCAGTACTTC
TRBJ1-1 TRBV5-1 NA NA CASSLVGFSPTAFF TGCGCCAGCAGCTTGGTGGGTTTTAGCCCTACCGCTTTCTTT
TRBJ2-5 TRBV5-1 NA NA CASSLGTAEGETQYF TGCGCCAGCAGCTTGGGGACGGCTGAGGGAGAGACCCAGTACTTC
TRBJ1-1 TRBV5-1 NA NA CASSYEGSIRTEAFF TGCGCCAGCAGTTATGAAGGGAGTATTCGCACTGAAGCTTTCTTT
TRBJ2-1 TRBV6-1 NA NA CASSPIQGRGEQFF TGTGCCAGCAGTCCGATACAGGGTAGGGGTGAGCAGTTCTTC
TRBJ2-3 TRBV7-9 NA NA CASSAPTSRYF TGTGCCAGCAGCGCCCCCACGAGTCGGTATTTT
TRBJ1-1 TRBV6-1 NA once CASSDAGVYGYTEAFF TGTGCCAGCAGTGATGCGGGGGTATACGGGTACACTGAAGCTTTCTTT
TRBJ1-1 TRBV5-6 TRBD1 NA CASSLLGQGTEAFF TGTGCCAGCAGCTTGTTAGGACAGGGTACTGAAGCTTTCTTT
TRBJ2-1 TRBV18 TRBD2 NA CASSPATSGSSYNEQFF TGTGCCAGCTCACCAGCGACTAGCGGAAGCTCCTACAATGAGCAGTTCTTC
TRBJ2-6 TRBV10-1 NA NA CASSDPGLSSGANVLTF TGCGCCAGCAGCGACCCGGGACTTAGCTCTGGGGCCAACGTCCTGACTTTC
TRBJ2-1 TRBV19 TRBD2 NA CASSINPGLASTNEQFF TGTGCCAGTAGTATAAACCCGGGACTAGCGAGTACGAATGAGCAGTTCTTC
TRBJ1-3 TRBV5-4 NA NA CASSPGGSSPGRNTIYF TGTGCCAGCAGCCCGGGGGGGTCCTCCCCTGGGAGGAACACCATATATTTT
TRBJ1-1 TRBV9 NA few CASSVGRGSLTEAFF TGTGCCAGCAGCGTAGGGAGAGGTAGCTTAACTGAAGCTTTCTTT
TRBJ1-2 TRBV19 NA NA CASSQTGDLGYTF TGTGCCAGTAGTCAAACCGGGGATCTGGGCTACACCTTC
TRBJ2-2 TRBV30 NA NA CAWRLRERTGELFF TGTGCCTGGAGATTAAGAGAGCGCACCGGGGAGCTGTTTTTT
TRBJ2-7 TRBV6-1 NA NA CASSDLAGEGHEQYF TGTGCCAGCAGTGATTTAGCAGGGGAAGGCCACGAGCAGTACTTC
TRBJ2-7 TRBV6-5 TRBD2 few CASSYSGTSGYEQYF TGTGCCAGCAGTTACTCGGGGACTAGCGGCTACGAGCAGTACTTC
TRBJ2-5 TRBV11-3 TRBD2 NA CASSGPGTSLWYQETQYF TGTGCCAGCAGCGGCCCGGGGACTAGCCTTTGGTACCAAGAGACCCAGTACTTC
TRBJ2-3 TRBV27 TRBD1 NA CASSRRGTGTGGKGDTQYF TGTGCCAGCAGCCGCAGGGGGACCGGGACAGGGGGCAAGGGGGATACGCAGTATTTT
TRBJ1-2 TRBV30 NA NA CAWSVEELNYGYTF TGTGCCTGGAGTGTTGAGGAGCTTAACTATGGCTACACCTTC
TRBJ2-7 TRBV18 NA NA CASAMSGDEQYF TGTGCCAGCGCCATGTCCGGTGACGAGCAGTACTTC
TRBJ2-3 TRBV6-5 NA few CASSYSGGGFAQYF TGTGCCAGCAGTTACTCGGGAGGGGGGTTTGCGCAGTATTTT
TRBJ1-1 TRBV19 NA NA CASRVTGADTEAFF TGTGCCAGTAGGGTGACAGGAGCGGACACTGAAGCTTTCTTT
TRBJ2-7 TRBV5-4 TRBD1 once CASSLNSGTGYYEQYF TGTGCCAGCAGCTTGAATTCCGGGACAGGGTACTACGAGCAGTACTTC
TRBJ1-4 TRBV6-5 NA NA CASEQGQMIEKLFF TGTGCCAGCGAGCAGGGGCAGATGATCGAAAAACTGTTTTTT
TRBJ1-1 TRBV2 TRBD1 NA CASIRTGEGTEAFF TGTGCCAGCATTAGGACAGGGGAGGGCACTGAAGCTTTCTTT
TRBJ1-2 TRBV5-1 NA NA CASSLAGVDYGYTF TGCGCCAGCAGCTTGGCGGGGGTTGACTATGGCTACACCTTC
TRBJ1-2 TRBV28 TRBD1 NA CASSSPGQGANGYTF TGTGCCAGCAGTTCACCGGGACAGGGGGCTAATGGCTACACCTTC
TRBJ1-5 TRBV19 NA NA CATSEAGVVQPQHF TGTGCCACCTCGGAGGCGGGGGTAGTGCAGCCCCAGCATTTT